The clone carrying this T cell receptor (beta chain) was picked up one time. Its cognate antigen is unknown. Per germline, CDR1 GTSNPN and CDR2 SVGIG (reference sequence). The CDR3 spans 14 residues. The V end lost 3 bases, the J end lost 5 bases, and 13 bases lay between the germline ends. Study donors comprised healthy, HIV-negative adults devoid of recent acute infection or vaccination. Every subset's genomic DNA went evenly onto several immunoSEQ plates. Generated by immunoSEQ multiplex PCR, the TCRdb table keeps only in-frame clones and is missing some. The table records more than 850,000 clones, around 78% of them present only once. This entry comes from a study of shared clonotypes between healthy human individuals. Points from the study as a whole: Sample collection involved blood only; tissue repertoires are likely different. Depth was large, yet rarefaction showed that sorted-subset sequencing was incomplete.

This receptor was identified in a man younger than 30 in good health. Some clones in this sample may be carry-over from other donors' samples. V usage is TRBV30 and J usage is TRBJ1-4; D remains unclear. Material: memory CD4+ T cells from PBMCs. Subset here: CD45RA-negative fraction. Written as DNA, the CDR3 is TGTGCCTGGAGCCAGACACGGAGAAATGAAAAACTGTTTTTT. Amino acids: CAWSQTRRNEKLFF.